This T cell receptor beta chain stems from a study of T cell repertoires in cytomegalovirus infection (dated by TCRdb to the late 2010s). About the study as a whole: Because public TCR beta signatures pointed to carriage of CMV infection together with the matching HLA type, the HLA type of each donor mattered for the analysis.

The data were produced on an Illumina HiSeq 1500. TCRdb trimmed public reads at Q25 via fastp, called clones via MiXCR and kept in-frame beta chains. Rows matching on CDR3 protein sequence are summarized as one entry with the most common DNA and genes. The sample table records around 450,000 distinct CDR3 sequences; approximately 31% of these occur just once. The ten largest clones represent roughly an eighth of the sample. The CDR3 holds 17 amino acids from the cysteine to the phenylalanine. CDR3 DNA only is kept here, 51 bases in frame from base 1. From the germline V gene (reference sequence), CDR1 is MNHEY and CDR2 is SMNVEV. V drops 5 bases and J drops 4 bases, leaving 23 bases in between. In regard to this clonotype: Its antigen is unknown. Base qualities are not at hand, and no much larger clone is one base apart.

Broad study findings and their caveats: The ex vivo response was dominated by HLA-C-restricted CMV-specific TCR beta clonotypes, which also provided the single most frequent clonotype in two of eight donors. Cumulative frequency of public TCR beta family members discriminated carriers of CMV infection plus the relevant HLA type in this cohort and an independent approximately 370-donor cohort.

Sequenced sample: PBMCs. The rearranged chain carries TRBV27 and TRBJ1-1; TRBD1 is a weak D gene call, 5 bases matching. The receptor comes from a human donor in good health (CMV status not recorded). Some clones in this sample may be carry-over from other donors' samples. The CDR3 amino acid sequence is: CASSLVLGQSGITEAFF. DNA sequence: TGTGCCAGCAGTCTGGTGCTGGGGCAGTCGGGGATCACTGAAGCTTTCTTT.